The 22 T cell receptor beta chains below were found in one sample sequenced in a study of tumor and adjacent non-tumor tissue in lung cancer. RNA was extracted from bulk tissue without any cell sorting. Distant lung tissue was collected more than 3 cm away from the tumor edge. A modified ARM-PCR protocol with three rounds of nested PCR amplified TCRbeta. TCRdb reprocessed the multiplex PCR reads via MiXCR and lists one record per CDR3 protein. In the table there are fewer than 100,000 distinct CDR3 sequences, 80% to 90% of which are singletons. The sample consisted of distant non-tumor lung tissue. Source of these receptors: a man aged 55 to 70 with non-small cell lung cancer.

V is TRBV11-3 and J is TRBJ2-2; TRBD2 agrees at 7 bases. The CDR3 is 18 amino acids. CDR1 SGHNT and CDR2 YENEEA come from the germline V gene. Unmatched junction bases numbered 17, after V lost 4 bases and J lost 6 bases. The CDR3 reads CASSSRRSGGYRAGELFF. The CDR3 nucleotides read TGTGCCAGCAGCTCCCGGCGATCGGGGGGATACAGAGCCGGGGAGCTGTTTTTT.

This chain links TRBV4-2 with TRBJ2-3; 10 bases are a match to TRBD2. J lost 3 bases, V lost 3 bases, and 6 bases had no gene match. This CDR3 region has 16 residues. Germline V gives CDR1 LGHNA, CDR2 YNFKEQ. CDR3 protein: CASSHPSGGLTDTQYF. The CDR3, as DNA: TGTGCCAGCAGCCATCCTAGCGGGGGCCTAACAGATACGCAGTATTTT.

This clonotype showed up many times. The rearrangement links TRBV29-1 to TRBJ2-1, with D uncertain. This CDR3 spans 16 amino acids. CDR1 is SQVTM, CDR2 ANQGSEA, per germline. The V end was cut by 4 bases, the J end by 5 bases, with 21 bases between. CDR3 bases: TGCAGCGTTGTTCCCTTTGATCAGCCCTCTGACAATGAGCAGTTCTTC. Encoded protein: CSVVPFDQPSDNEQFF.

The chain employs TRBV7-9 and TRBJ2-3; D remains ambiguous. V lost 7 bases and J 6 bases, leaving 11 bases between the germline ends. The CDR3 spans 12 residues. CDR1 is SEHNR, CDR2 FQNEAQ, per germline (reference sequence). In DNA form, the CDR3 reads TGTGCCAGCAACCTGAGCCCCGATACGCAGTATTTT. This encodes CASNLSPDTQYF.

Worth noting for this clonotype: A read error is likely, as this CDR3 ends without the conserved phenylalanine or tryptophan. The DNA is omitted, as the CDR3 cannot be located on it reliably, and the CDR3 follows TCRdb's listing. The chain couples TRBV11-3 to TRBJ2-3; TRBD1 was called by the table and not checked on the DNA. The germline V gene has CDR1 SGHNT and CDR2 YENEEA. A total of 12 residues make up the CDR3, ends included. The CDR3 sequence is CASSLGGASWYL.

Details on this clonotype: This may come from a read error, since a much larger clone is one base off. The chain carries TRBV28 and TRBJ1-1, with D maybe TRBD1 (5 bases). Germline V CDR1 and CDR2: MDHEN, SYDVKM. The length of the CDR3 is 15 residues. CDR3 nucleotide sequence: TGTGCCAGCAGTTTAGGGGGACTGGTGAACACTGGAGCTTTCTTT. Residues: CASSLGGLVNTGAFF.

Notes on this clonotype: Its ends do not fully match the called genes, so a read error is possible. The chain has TRBV11-2 and TRBJ2-2; D is ambiguous. CDR1 SGHAT and CDR2 FQNNGV come from the germline V gene. The CDR3 contains 15 residues. As DNA, the CDR3 is TGTGCCGGCAGCTCAACAGAGATAATTACCGGGGAGCTGTTTTTT. The encoded protein is CAGSSTEIITGELFF.

On this clonotype itself: Likely a read error: the CDR3 ends without its conserved phenylalanine or tryptophan. It is unclear where the CDR3 begins or ends on the DNA, so no DNA is shown, and the CDR3 is as TCRdb lists it. The chain recombines TRBV5-4 with TRBJ2-3; TRBD2 is taken as the D call from the table, unchecked against the DNA. Per the germline V gene, CDR1 is SGHNT and CDR2 is YYREEE (reference sequence). 14 amino acids form the CDR3, both terminal residues included. The CDR3 here is CASGSGGYTDTHHS.

A word on this clonotype: The junction shows a germline mismatch at one end, possibly a read error. The chain combines TRBV11-2 with TRBJ2-6; perhaps TRBD1 as D (5 bases). The CDR3 is 14 amino acids. The germline V gene encodes CDR1 SGHAT and CDR2 FQNNGV. DNA of the CDR3: TGTGTCGGCAATCCTATCTCTGGGGCCAACGCCCTGACTTTC. Amino acid sequence: CVGNPISGANALTF. The full variable domain, with the rest looked up from reference TRBV11-2 and TRBJ2-6, is EAGVAQSPRYKIIEKRQSVAFWCNPISGHATLYWYQQILGQGPKLLIQFQNNGVVDDSQLPKDRFSAERLKGVDSTLKIQPAKLEDSAVYLCVGNPISGANALTFGAGSRLTVL.

At least ten counts were recorded for this clonotype. V usage is TRBV10-2 and J usage is TRBJ2-3; D is ambiguous. V was pared by 3 bases and J by 7 bases, with 5 bases between. Looked up from germline, CDR1 is WSHSY and CDR2 is SAAADI. The CDR3 has 11 amino acids. The DNA of the CDR3 is TGCGCCAGCAGTGACGTAAATACGCAGTATTTT. It encodes CASSDVNTQYF.

This clonotype was counted a single time. A junction end diverges from the germline sequence, so it may reflect a read error. The rearrangement links TRBV20-1 to TRBJ1-5; D is undetermined. The CDR3 has 16 residues. CDR1 is DFQATT and CDR2 is SNEGSKA in the germline V gene (reference sequence). In DNA, the CDR3 is TGCAGTGCCAATGAGGGAAGAGGGAGAATGAGTCAGTCCCAGCATTTT. This codes for CSANEGRGRMSQSQHF.

CDR3 protein: CANSWTGAGGTEAFF. In DNA, the CDR3 is TGTGCCAACAGCTGGACAGGGGCGGGTGGCACTGAAGCTTTCTTT. The chain carries TRBV6-5 and TRBJ1-1; TRBD1 agrees at 9 bases. This CDR3 is 15 amino acids long. V lost 10 bases, J lost 4 bases, and 13 bases stayed unmatched. Germline V CDR1 and CDR2: MNHEY, SVGAGI.

Points on this clonotype: Compared with germline, one end of the junction differs, possibly owing to a read error. The chain couples TRBV6-5 to TRBJ2-6; D tentatively fits TRBD1 or TRBD2 (6 bases each). The CDR3 has 16 amino acids. Germline-derived CDR1 and CDR2 are MNHEY and SVGAGI. The CDR3 sequence: CAISYSEGVGANVLAF. As DNA, the CDR3 is TGTGCCATCAGTTACTCGGAGGGGGTTGGGGCCAACGTCCTGGCTTTC.

The CDR3 loop is CASSLVGTSWREKQFF. The CDR3 DNA is TGTGCCAGCAGCTTAGTTGGGACTAGCTGGAGGGAGAAACAATTCTTC. The J gene is TRBJ2-1, the V gene TRBV11-3; 9 nucleotides align to TRBD2. CDR1 is SGHNT and CDR2 is YENEEA in the germline V gene. CDR3 size: 16 residues. V lost 1 base to trimming and J lost 16 bases; unmatched junction nucleotides: 17.

Worth noting for this clonotype: In this CDR3 the conserved last residue, phenylalanine or tryptophan, is missing, so a read error is likely. This chain joins TRBV11-2 and TRBJ2-1; a possible D gene is TRBD1 (5 bases). CDR3 length equals 14 residues. Germline CDR1 is SGHAT and CDR2 is FQNNGV. In nucleotides, the CDR3 is TGTGCCAACAGCTTAGTTGAACAGGACAATGAGCAGTTCCTC. It translates to CANSLVEQDNEQFL.

In regard to this clonotype: Germline is not matched at one junction end, which may reflect a read error. This sequence joins TRBV10-3 and TRBJ2-7, with TRBD2 identical over 7 bases. Germline assignment: CDR1 ENHRY and CDR2 SYGVKD. This CDR3 is built from 18 residues. The CDR3 DNA reads TGTGCTATCAGTAACGGACTAGTGGGAGGGCTGCAGGCCTACGAGCAGTACTTC. Its translation: CAISNGLVGGLQAYEQYF.

This clonotype was seen repeatedly, ten times or more. This chain uses TRBV24-1 with TRBJ2-1, with 9 bases lining up with TRBD1. Germline lookup yields CDR1 KGHDR and CDR2 SFDVKD. CDR3 length: 15 residues. Germline trimming cut 6 bases from V and 1 base from J; bases unmatched to any gene: 3. CDR3 nucleotide sequence: TGTGCCACCAGTCGACAGGGGGAATCCTACAATGAGCAGTTCTTC. It is translated as CATSRQGESYNEQFF.

As regards this clonotype: A much larger clone lies one base from this, so it may be a read error. V gene TRBV6-1 combines with J gene TRBJ1-5, with D hard to call. The CDR3 contains 14 residues. Germline V lookup: CDR1 MNHNS, CDR2 SASEGT. V was pared by 7 bases and J by 6 bases, with 16 bases between. CDR3 loop: CASNVSPSGQPQHF. The CDR3 bases are TGTGCCAGCAATGTGTCCCCCAGTGGTCAGCCCCAGCATTTT.

Comment on this clonotype: This may arise from a read error, as a much more abundant clone is one base away. The chain couples TRBV20-1 to TRBJ1-5; 8 bases agree with TRBD1. The V segment lost 7 bases and the J segment 2 bases; nucleotides outside the gene matches: 10. Germline loops: CDR1 DFQATT, CDR2 SNEGSKA (reference sequence). The CDR3 length is 15 residues. CDR3 nucleotide sequence: TGCAGTGTTAGCCCAGGGGGCAGGGGCAATCAGCCCCAGCATTTT. Translating gives CSVSPGGRGNQPQHF.

On this clonotype: A clone one base away is much larger, so this may be a read error. V and J are TRBV4-1 and TRBJ2-7; D remains unclear. This CDR3 contains 15 residues. The V gene's germline CDR1 is MGHRA and CDR2 YSYEKL. V shed 1 base and J shed 0 bases, with 10 bases lying between them. The CDR3 is CASSQGMLSSYEQYF. The CDR3 DNA sequence: TGCGCCAGCAGCCAAGGGATGTTGAGCTCCTACGAGCAGTACTTC.

Turning to this clonotype: The CDR3 ends on some other residue instead of the conserved phenylalanine or tryptophan, so this is likely a read error. The DNA is omitted, as the CDR3 cannot be located on it reliably, and the CDR3 follows TCRdb's listing. The rearrangement links TRBV6-1 to TRBJ1-1; TRBD1, the table's D call, lacks a check against the DNA. Germline CDR1 is MNHNS and CDR2 is SASEGT. The CDR3 comprises 14 residues, both ends counted. The chain's CDR3 is CASSEDRDDTETFL.

A single count supports this clonotype. One junction end does not reproduce the germline sequence, and a read error may be involved. The rearrangement joins TRBV11-3 to TRBJ2-5, with a possible D match to TRBD2 (6 bases). From germline, CDR1 is SGHNT and CDR2 YENEEA. The CDR3 extends over 17 amino acids. This CDR3 reads CARSLDPGARRGETQYF. The DNA for the CDR3 is TGTGCCAGGAGCTTAGATCCTGGCGCGAGGAGGGGAGAGACCCAGTATTTC.